Below, 24 T cell receptor beta chains from the same sample are listed, as sequenced in a study of neurological immune-mediated disorders. The time point denotes: technical triplicate 3. TCRdb ran MiXCR on the 5' RACE reads and lists one entry per CDR3 protein. The repertoire holds about 44,000 distinct CDR3 sequences, 20% to 25% seen once, with more than 4% in the top ten. The sample consisted of PBMCs. These receptors came from a man aged 55 to 70 with HTLV-1-associated myelopathy (HAM/TSP).

In this sample, this clonotype turned up many times. The chain uses TRBV5-1 and TRBJ2-7; no reliable D call. The germline V gene has CDR1 SGHRS and CDR2 YFSETQ. Trimming left V 3 bases short and J 2 bases short, with 9 bases between. The CDR3 is 13 amino acids. The CDR3 DNA reads as TGCGCCAGCAGCTATGACAATGCCTACGAGCAGTACTTC. Translating it yields CASSYDNAYEQYF.

This clonotype was counted many times. V and J are TRBV27 and TRBJ2-3; the match to TRBD2 covers 12 bases. J was trimmed by 2 bases and V by 6 bases; bases with no gene match: 3. The germline CDR1 and CDR2 sequences are MNHEY and SMNVEV (reference sequence). CDR3 length: 15 amino acids. The CDR3 protein is CASSGLAGYTDTQYF. The CDR3 DNA reads TGTGCCAGCAGCGGACTAGCGGGATACACAGATACGCAGTATTTT.

This clonotype was counted at least ten times. The CDR3, as DNA: TGTGCCATCAGTGGGGACAGGGGGCGTGATGGCTACACCTTC. It codes for CAISGDRGRDGYTF. The chain combines TRBV10-3 with TRBJ1-2, with 12 bases that match TRBD1. The germline V gene encodes CDR1 ENHRY and CDR2 SYGVKD. The CDR3 runs 14 residues. Trimming cost V 4 bases and J 6 bases; bases outside gene matches: 3.

This clonotype was recorded at least ten times. The V call is TRBV11-2, the J call TRBJ2-7, with D possibly TRBD1 on 6 matching bases. CDR3 size: 15 residues. Germline V gene data show CDR1 as SGHAT and CDR2 as FQNNGV. Trimming took 4 bases from V and 2 from J, leaving 15 bases between them. The CDR3 is CASSYTTGPPYEQYF. In nucleotides, the CDR3 is TGTGCCAGCAGCTATACGACAGGTCCACCCTACGAGCAGTACTTC.

This clonotype was seen repeatedly, ten times or more. The rearrangement joins TRBV5-1 to TRBJ2-3; no firm D call. The germline V and J ends were trimmed by 0 bases and 0 bases, with 5 bases remaining between them. The V gene's germline CDR1 is SGHRS and CDR2 YFSETQ. The CDR3 extends over 14 amino acids. CDR3 DNA: TGCGCCAGCAGCTTGGGTGACAGCACAGATACGCAGTATTTT. This translates into CASSLGDSTDTQYF.

This clonotype was seen a handful of times. The CDR3 DNA is TGTGCCAGCAGCCAAGATCCCAGGCGCACATGGGAAAAACTGTTTTTT. Translation: CASSQDPRRTWEKLFF. This sequence joins TRBV3-1 and TRBJ1-4, with no clear D. Trimming shortened V by 0 bases and J by 8 bases, and 16 bases separated the two germline ends. The CDR3 is 16 amino acids. Per germline, CDR1 LGHDT and CDR2 YNNKEL (reference sequence).

This clonotype has a count of ten or more. V gene TRBV5-1 combines with J gene TRBJ2-7; either TRBD1 or TRBD2 may fit D (6 bases each). V dropped 0 bases and J dropped 4 bases, with 11 bases sitting between them. CDR1 SGHRS and CDR2 YFSETQ come from the germline V gene. This CDR3 comprises 14 residues. The CDR3 protein is CASSLATGTYEQYF. As DNA, the CDR3 is TGCGCCAGCAGCTTGGCCACAGGGACTTACGAGCAGTACTTC. The whole variable domain, remainder taken from reference TRBV5-1 and TRBJ2-7, is KAGVTQTPRYLIKTRGQQVTLSCSPISGHRSVSWYQQTPGQGLQFLFEYFSETQRNKGNFPGRFSGRQFSNSRSEMNVSTLELGDSALYLCASSLATGTYEQYFGPGTRLTVT.

This clonotype showed up many times. The CDR3 is CASSLFGPGEETQYF. The DNA for the CDR3 is TGCGCCAGCAGCTTGTTTGGGCCAGGGGAAGAGACCCAGTACTTC. The V gene is TRBV5-1, the J gene TRBJ2-5, with D tentatively TRBD1 (6 bases). Per germline, CDR1 SGHRS and CDR2 YFSETQ. The V gene lost 1 base and the J gene lost 3 bases, with 13 bases spanning the gap. The CDR3 extends over 15 amino acids.

The chain has TRBV29-1 and TRBJ2-7; no clear D gene. This CDR3 is built from 12 residues. V lost 5 bases, J lost 2 bases, and 10 bases lay in between. Per germline, CDR1 SQVTM and CDR2 ANQGSEA. The CDR3 region is CSVFLDTYEQYF. DNA of the CDR3: TGCAGCGTTTTTTTGGATACCTACGAGCAGTACTTC.

This clonotype occurred many times. The gene calls are TRBV10-3 and TRBJ2-5; TRBD2 aligns across 7 bases. The trim removed 5 bases at V and 2 bases at J, leaving 5 bases unmatched. CDR1 and CDR2 from the germline V gene are ENHRY and SYGVKD. This CDR3 is built from 14 residues. The CDR3 DNA follows: TGTGCCATCAGTTGGGCTAGCGGACAAGAGACCCAGTACTTC. Residues: CAISWASGQETQYF.

There are many counts of this clonotype. The V call is TRBV20-1, the J call TRBJ1-4; D perhaps matches TRBD1 (6 bases). This CDR3 is 18 amino acids long. The V end was cut by 1 base, the J end by 1 base, with 19 bases between. Germline V gene data show CDR1 as DFQATT and CDR2 as SNEGSKA (reference sequence). CDR3 in amino acids: CSARGRNVRGGTNEKLFF. The CDR3 nucleotides are TGCAGTGCTAGAGGGCGTAATGTGAGGGGGGGAACTAATGAAAAACTGTTTTTT.

This clonotype was picked up many times. The chain uses TRBV20-1 and TRBJ2-3; tentatively, D is TRBD1 or TRBD2 (5 bases each). The CDR3 is 15 amino acids. Germline V gene sequence: CDR1 DFQATT, CDR2 SNEGSKA (reference sequence). Trimming took off 1 base at V and 3 bases at J, with 14 bases between the two ends. CDR3 coding DNA: TGCAGTGCTAGAGGGGGCCCGGGGCGGACAGATACGCAGTATTTT. As protein: CSARGGPGRTDTQYF.

This clonotype was found many times. The chain carries TRBV14 and TRBJ1-4; no clear D. Germline-derived CDR1 and CDR2 are SGHDN and FVKESK. The CDR3 has 16 residues. V was shortened by 1 base and J by 8 bases, with 17 bases between the two germline ends. DNA for the CDR3: TGTGCCAGCAGCCAAGCCGCCCGGGTCCAGAGGGAAAAACTGTTTTTT. Encoded protein: CASSQAARVQREKLFF.

About this clonotype: One junction end does not reproduce the germline sequence, and a read error may be involved. The V and J genes are TRBV7-8 and TRBJ2-7; D gene uncertain. CDR3 size: 13 residues. CDR1 SGHVS and CDR2 FQNEAQ come from the germline V gene. The CDR3 sequence: CVSSSTVFFEQYF. The DNA of the CDR3 is TGTGTCAGCAGCTCTACCGTGTTTTTCGAGCAGTACTTC.

At least ten counts were recorded for this clonotype. The genes are TRBV5-1 and TRBJ2-3; D gene uncertain. The CDR3 extends over 14 amino acids. V was clipped by 5 bases and J by 5 bases, with 15 bases between them. Germline values: CDR1 SGHRS, CDR2 YFSETQ. CDR3 residues: CASRQRVTGDTQYF. In DNA form, the CDR3 reads TGCGCCAGCAGGCAAAGGGTAACTGGAGATACGCAGTATTTT.

This clonotype was observed many times. The rearrangement joins TRBV6-2 or TRBV6-3 to TRBJ1-1, with 7 bases aligning to TRBD1. This CDR3 region has 14 residues. CDR1 is MNHEY, CDR2 SVGEGT, per germline. Unmatched junction bases numbered 9, after V lost 2 bases and J lost 9 bases. The CDR3 DNA follows: TGTGCCAGCAGTTACACAGGGGTGGATTGGAAAGCTTTCTTT. Translation: CASSYTGVDWKAFF.

This clonotype was recorded many times. CDR3 sequence: CASSGLTSGNEQFF. The CDR3 coding sequence is TGCGCCAGCAGCGGACTGACTAGCGGCAATGAGCAGTTCTTC. This chain links TRBV5-1 with TRBJ2-1, with TRBD2 identical over 9 bases. CDR3 length: 14 residues. The ends lost 4 bases at V and 6 bases at J; junction bases unmatched: 5. Looked up from germline, CDR1 is SGHRS and CDR2 is YFSETQ.

This clonotype was picked up one time. Germline is not matched at one junction end, which may reflect a read error. The chain employs TRBV6-5 and TRBJ2-7, with D perhaps being TRBD1 or TRBD2 (5 bases each). This CDR3 contains 15 residues. Germline V gene sequence: CDR1 MNHEY, CDR2 SVGAGI. The CDR3 coding sequence is TGTGCAAGCAGCCCCTTGGGGGTTTTAGACAACGAGCAGTACTTC. Translation gives CASSPLGVLDNEQYF.

This clonotype has ten or more counts. The chain joins TRBV27 to TRBJ2-2; D is possibly TRBD1 or TRBD2 (5 bases each). The CDR3 totals 14 residues. V lost 5 bases to trimming and J lost 5 bases, with 12 bases between them. CDR1 and CDR2 (germline): MNHEY, SMNVEV (reference sequence). Here the CDR3 DNA reads TGTGCCAGCAGTACAGGATCGGGGACCGGGGAGCTGTTTTTT. Translating it yields CASSTGSGTGELFF.

The chain uses TRBV16 and TRBJ2-7; TRBD1 is a possible D gene (5 bases). The CDR3 is 14 residues long. The germline V gene has CDR1 KGHSY and CDR2 FQNENV. Trimming removed 7 bases from V and 6 bases from J, with 19 bases in between. DNA for the CDR3: TGTGCCAGCACCCTAAACCAAGGGGCGAGCGAGCAGTACTTC. Translation: CASTLNQGASEQYF.

This clonotype was detected only once. The chain links TRBV5-1 to TRBJ2-1, with D perhaps matching TRBD2 (5 bases). Germline lookup yields CDR1 SGHRS and CDR2 YFSETQ. The CDR3 extends over 14 amino acids. The CDR3 protein is CVNSPDSNYNEQFF. As DNA, the CDR3 is TGCGTCAACAGCCCGGACTCGAACTACAATGAGCAGTTCTTC.

This clonotype was picked up many times. V gene TRBV30 combines with J gene TRBJ1-1; no clear D. There are 14 residues in the CDR3. V lost 3 bases, J lost 6 bases, and 17 bases lay in between. From germline, CDR1 is GTSNPN and CDR2 SVGIG (reference sequence). The CDR3 DNA follows: TGTGCCTGGAGCCTGAGGGCGGTTGGAGCTGAAGCTTTCTTT. This sequence encodes CAWSLRAVGAEAFF.

As regards this clonotype: A single base separates this from a much larger clone, so it may be a read error. The chain joins TRBV20-1 to TRBJ2-7, with D perhaps TRBD2 (6 bases). Germline V CDR1 and CDR2: DFQATT, SNEGSKA (reference sequence). The V gene lost 6 bases and the J gene lost 6 bases, with 27 bases spanning the gap. CDR3 size: 16 residues. DNA for the CDR3: TGCAGTGCCAGGCCGGGGACGGATGGCGGGGCCACCGAGCAGTACTTC. Translation gives CSARPGTDGGATEQYF.

Notes on this clonotype: This may be a read error: a much more frequent sequence differs by one nucleotide. The rearrangement joins TRBV5-6 to TRBJ1-1; D unresolved. V lost 2 bases and J 6 bases, leaving 5 bases between the germline ends. The CDR3 has 11 amino acids. The germline CDR1 and CDR2 sequences are SGHDT and YYEEEE. In DNA form, the CDR3 reads TGTGCCAGCAGCTTCCTGTCTGAAGCTTTCTTT. Its translation: CASSFLSEAFF.